This section outlines one T cell receptor beta chain sequence together with its context. Its antigen is as yet unknown. These data originate in a study of neoadjuvant anti-PD-1 for oral cavity cancer. Study overall: Nivolumab at 3 mg/kg was mostly given biweekly, three to four doses, pre-surgery.

The CDR3 has 15 amino acids. CDR1 is SGHRS, CDR2 YFSETQ, per germline. Analysis of PBMCs was direct, with no culture step. Overall study findings and caveats: Post-nivolumab, blood T cell clonality was significantly elevated in non-responders.

Assay: immunoSEQ multiplex PCR; the TCRdb copy retains only in-frame clones and omits some. The repertoire holds about 16,000 clones, 50% to 75% seen once, with 2.8% in the top ten. The V gene is TRBV5-1, the J gene TRBJ2-7, with D tentatively TRBD1 (5 bases). The J call could be wrong; TRBJ2-5 is a better fit for the DNA end. The receptor was isolated from a person between 35 and 79 years old with oral cavity squamous cell carcinoma. The source was PBMCs, collected before nivolumab (anti-PD-1) treatment. CDR3 nucleotides: TGCGCCAGCAGCTTTTATAATGGCAGGGAAGAGACCCAGTACTTC. Amino acid sequence: CASSFYNGREETQYF.